The clone carrying this TCR beta chain was found many times. What it binds is not known. The sample originates from a study of T cell repertoires in cytomegalovirus infection. Study summary: Public TCR beta signatures were indicative of both CMV infection and a matching HLA type. Regarding the study as a whole: Carriage of CMV together with the relevant HLA was identifiable through cumulative public TCR beta family frequency. There were HLA-C-restricted CMV-specific TCR beta clonotypes dominating the ex vivo response.

The CDR3 has 17 residues. Trimming pared 1 base from V and 5 bases from J, leaving 20 bases between. Germline loops: CDR1 SGHTA, CDR2 FQGNSA. TCRdb processed the reads anew with MiXCR; each CDR3 protein has one entry. The data show about 320,000 distinct CDR3 sequences, with roughly 9.5% seen just once and around 4.5% held by the top ten. The chain is built from TRBV7-2 and TRBJ2-5; D is ambiguous. Source material: PBMCs. This TCR was recovered from a human donor in good health (CMV status not recorded). Some clones in this sample may be carry-over from other donors' samples. The CDR3 region is CASSLEGLWQRSETQYF. The CDR3 coding sequence is TGTGCCAGCAGCTTAGAAGGGTTGTGGCAAAGATCGGAGACCCAGTACTTC.